The 31 T cell receptor beta chains presented below share a single source sample, sequenced in a study of blood T cell repertoires in COVID-19. Assay used: immunoSEQ multiplex PCR; TCRdb lists only in-frame clones, some missing. The sample holds some 200,000 clones, approximately 80% seen once. The sequenced sample was peripheral blood. The receptors stem from a man aged 50 to 59 with active or convalescent COVID-19.

This clone was seen repeatedly, ten times or more. J is TRBJ2-2 and V is TRBV5-4; TRBD1 might be the D (6 bases). This CDR3 is 16 amino acids long. CDR1 SGHNT and CDR2 YYREEE come from the germline V gene (reference sequence). The V and J ends lost 1 base and 3 bases respectively, with 13 bases between them. This CDR3 is CASSLYRAQYTGELFF. Here the CDR3 DNA reads TGTGCCAGCAGCTTGTACAGGGCGCAGTACACCGGGGAGCTGTTTTTT.

The genes are TRBV2 and TRBJ1-5, with TRBD1 as a possible D gene (6 bases). The CDR3 has 14 amino acids. CDR1 and CDR2 (germline): SNHLY, FYNNEI. V was cut by 4 bases and J by 7 bases, with 14 bases left in between. CDR3 residues: CASSGQARDQPQHF. The CDR3 DNA follows: TGTGCCAGCAGTGGACAGGCCAGAGACCAGCCCCAGCATTTT.

J is TRBJ1-2 and V is TRBV28; 9 bases map to TRBD1. The V gene end was trimmed by 7 bases and the J gene end by 5 bases; junction bases not matched to a gene: 8. This CDR3 has 14 amino acids. Looked up from germline, CDR1 is MDHEN and CDR2 is SYDVKM. The CDR3 sequence is CASTEWDREYGYTF. The DNA for the CDR3 is TGTGCCAGCACCGAATGGGACAGGGAATATGGCTACACCTTC.

The chain is built from TRBV21-1 and TRBJ2-7; TRBD1 was called by the table and not checked on the DNA. TRBV21-1 is assigned pseudogene status. There are 17 residues in the CDR3. The CDR3: CASSKRGGDRGRYEQYV. DNA of the CDR3: TGTGCCAGCAGCAAAAGGGGCGGGGACAGGGGGCGCTACGAGCAGTACGTC.

Here the CDR3 DNA reads TGCGCCAGCAGCTTGGGACAGCGCACAGATACGCAGTATTTT. This sequence encodes CASSLGQRTDTQYF. The chain couples TRBV5-1 to TRBJ2-3; the D gene is possibly TRBD1 (5 bases). V lost 0 bases to trimming and J lost 1 base, with 6 bases between them. In germline, CDR1 is SGHRS, CDR2 YFSETQ. This CDR3 is built from 14 residues.

The chain couples TRBV4-1 to TRBJ2-7; 7 bases align to TRBD1. Unmatched junction bases numbered 10, after V lost 4 bases and J lost 1 base. The germline CDR1 and CDR2 sequences are MGHRA and YSYEKL. The CDR3 extends over 16 amino acids. The CDR3 is CASSRRLRQGSYEQYF. The CDR3 nucleotides are TGCGCCAGCAGCCGAAGACTCAGACAGGGTTCCTACGAGCAGTACTTC.

This chain connects TRBV4-3 to TRBJ2-3; maybe TRBD1 (5 bases). In germline, CDR1 is LGHNA, CDR2 YSLEER. V was shortened by 2 bases and J by 7 bases, with 16 bases between the two germline ends. This CDR3 is built from 15 residues. In DNA form, the CDR3 reads TGCGCCAGCAGCCAAATTCCCCGTAGGGGAAATACGCAGTATTTT. Translating it yields CASSQIPRRGNTQYF.

The rearrangement links TRBV19 to TRBJ1-1; TRBD1 aligns across 11 bases. The CDR3 loop spans 15 amino acids. CDR1 and CDR2 from the germline V gene are LNHDA and SQIVND (reference sequence). The V segment lost 5 bases and the J segment 5 bases; nucleotides outside the gene matches: 7. The CDR3 DNA sequence: TGTGCCAGTAGTCCCGGACAGGGGGCTTTAACTGAAGCTTTCTTT. Its translation is CASSPGQGALTEAFF.

The table lists this clone with a count of one. The chain joins TRBV2 to TRBJ1-2; TRBD1 matches at 7 bases. The length of the CDR3 is 13 residues. Germline V gene lookup returns CDR1 SNHLY and CDR2 FYNNEI. V shed 5 bases and J 7 bases; nucleotides not matched to a gene: 7. This chain's CDR3 is CASSLGQSSGYTF. The CDR3 nucleotides are TGTGCCAGCAGTTTGGGACAGTCTTCTGGCTACACCTTC.

This chain's CDR3 is CASSIYGSGTEAFF. In DNA, the CDR3 is TGTGCCAGTAGTATTTATGGGTCGGGGACTGAAGCTTTCTTT. This chain uses TRBV19 with TRBJ1-1; unclear D gene. The V end was cut by 3 bases, the J end by 5 bases, with 13 bases between. The germline V gene has CDR1 LNHDA and CDR2 SQIVND (reference sequence). CDR3 length equals 14 residues.

This chain uses TRBV9 with TRBJ2-2, with D possibly TRBD1 on 6 matching bases. Trimming removed 3 bases at V and 3 bases at J, with 15 bases between. Germline CDR1 reads SGDLS; CDR2 reads YYNGEE. The CDR3 runs to 16 residues. The CDR3 nucleotides read TGTGCCAGCAGCGCCCTCACAGGGATGGACACCGGGGAGCTGTTTTTT. Its translation is CASSALTGMDTGELFF. The variable domain in full, completed from reference TRBV9 and TRBJ2-2, reads DSGVTQTPKHLITATGQRVTLRCSPRSGDLSVYWYQQSLDQGLQFLIQYYNGEERAKGNILERFSAQQFPDLHSELNLSSLELGDSALYFCASSALTGMDTGELFFGEGSRLTVL.

The chain carries TRBV19 and TRBJ1-5; D remains ambiguous. V was trimmed by 4 bases and J by 0 bases, leaving 13 bases between them. Germline CDR1 is LNHDA and CDR2 is SQIVND (reference sequence). The CDR3 covers 16 residues. The CDR3 bases are TGTGCCAGTAGTACCTTAATTCGAGATAGCAATCAGCCCCAGCATTTT. Translation: CASSTLIRDSNQPQHF.

The table lists this clone with a few counts. V gene TRBV7-3 combines with J gene TRBJ2-1, with D possibly matching TRBD2 (5 bases). The CDR3 runs 12 residues. Per germline, CDR1 SGHTA and CDR2 FQGTGA. Trimming removed 8 bases at V and 7 bases at J, with 12 bases between. CDR3 amino acids: CASAGMNNEQFF. In DNA form, the CDR3 reads TGTGCCAGCGCGGGTATGAATAATGAGCAGTTCTTC.

The chain joins TRBV19 to TRBJ1-2; 10 nucleotides agree with TRBD1. The ends lost 6 bases at V and 1 base at J; junction bases unmatched: 11. The length of the CDR3 is 17 residues. CDR1 and CDR2 from the germline V gene are LNHDA and SQIVND (reference sequence). CDR3 nucleotides: TGTGCCAGTAGCCTGAGTACCGGGACAGGGGTTAACTATGGCTACACCTTC. Residues: CASSLSTGTGVNYGYTF.

The chain is built from TRBV7-3 and TRBJ2-3; maybe TRBD1 (6 bases). V was clipped by 5 bases and J by 3 bases, with 15 bases between them. The V gene's germline CDR1 is SGHTA and CDR2 FQGTGA. This CDR3 is built from 15 residues. The CDR3 DNA follows: TGTGCCAGCAGCACCAGGGGTGGTGGGACAGATACGCAGTATTTT. Amino acid sequence: CASSTRGGGTDTQYF.

The sample holds a few counts of this clone. This chain uses TRBV7-9 with TRBJ2-5; the D is unclear. The CDR3 runs to 12 residues. Germline V gives CDR1 SEHNR, CDR2 FQNEAQ (reference sequence). The V gene lost 6 bases and the J gene lost 0 bases, with 5 bases spanning the gap. CDR3 DNA sequence: TGTGCCAGCAGTCTACACCAAGAGACCCAGTACTTC. Amino acid sequence: CASSLHQETQYF.

The chain recombines TRBV4-1 with TRBJ1-5; D is ambiguous. CDR1 and CDR2 (germline): MGHRA, YSYEKL. The V gene lost 4 bases and the J gene lost 0 bases, with 7 bases spanning the gap. The CDR3 contains 14 residues. The CDR3 nucleotides read TGCGCCAGCAGCCCTAGCCTTAGCAATCAGCCCCAGCATTTT. Translated: CASSPSLSNQPQHF.

The CDR3 nucleotides read TGTGCCAGCAGTGAAGGCCCCTGGGCGGGGGATGGGTACGAGCAGTACGTC. Translation: CASSEGPWAGDGYEQYV. V is TRBV2 and J is TRBJ2-7; 7 nucleotides line up with TRBD2. Germline CDR1 is SNHLY and CDR2 is FYNNEI. V shed 1 base and J 4 bases; nucleotides not matched to a gene: 13. This CDR3 spans 17 amino acids.

The table lists this clone with a count of one. The chain combines TRBV4-3 with TRBJ1-6; D is unclear. Germline V lookup: CDR1 LGHNA, CDR2 YSLEER. CDR3 size: 17 residues. Trimming removed 4 bases from V and 7 bases from J, with 20 bases in between. This CDR3 reads CASSPTTSLPRNSPLHF. The CDR3 DNA reads as TGCGCCAGCAGCCCAACCACTTCATTACCACGGAATTCACCCCTCCACTTT.

CDR3 sequence reads: CASNPGQTNTEAFF. The CDR3 nucleotides read TGTGCCAGCAATCCGGGACAGACGAACACTGAAGCTTTCTTT. This chain uses TRBV6-4 with TRBJ1-1, with 7 nucleotides matching TRBD1. CDR3 length equals 14 residues. The ends lost 7 bases at V and 1 base at J; junction bases unmatched: 6. Looked up from germline, CDR1 is MRHNA and CDR2 is SNTAGT.

The V and J genes are TRBV28 and TRBJ2-1; 9 positions agree with TRBD1. CDR3 length equals 15 residues. V lost 4 bases, J lost 9 bases, and 10 bases stayed unmatched. Germline V gene data show CDR1 as MDHEN and CDR2 as SYDVKM. CDR3 sequence (DNA): TGTGCCAGCAGTTCCCCCCGGGACAGGGAAAGTGAGCAGTTCTTC. Its protein is CASSSPRDRESEQFF.

The V and J genes are TRBV28 and TRBJ1-6; 7 nucleotides align to TRBD1. CDR1 and CDR2 from the germline V gene are MDHEN and SYDVKM. After removal of 3 bases from V and 8 bases from J, the junction contained 4 bases not matched to a gene. This CDR3 spans 14 amino acids. The CDR3 DNA reads TGTGCCAGCAGTTTTGGGCAGGGGGATTCACCCCTCCACTTT. This encodes CASSFGQGDSPLHF.

V is TRBV3-1 (or the pseudogene TRBV3-2) and J is TRBJ1-1, with D perhaps matching TRBD1 (5 bases). Germline CDR1 is LGHDT and CDR2 is YNNKEL (reference sequence). V was shortened by 0 bases and J by 1 base, with 12 bases between the two germline ends. There are 16 residues in the CDR3. In DNA, the CDR3 is TGTGCCAGCAGCCAAGATGGTCAGGGTTGGAACACTGAAGCTTTCTTT. Its translation is CASSQDGQGWNTEAFF.

This rearrangement joins TRBV4-2 to TRBJ2-1; 12 bases are a match to TRBD2. This CDR3 has 15 amino acids. Germline V gene data show CDR1 as LGHNA and CDR2 as YNFKEQ. V lost 5 bases and J lost 5; bases outside the gene matches: 4. The chain's CDR3 is CASSELAGGHNEQFF. The CDR3 DNA reads TGTGCCAGCAGCGAACTAGCGGGGGGTCACAATGAGCAGTTCTTC.

The chain links TRBV27 to TRBJ2-2, with TRBD2 identical over 7 bases. V gave up 0 bases and J gave up 1 base; unmatched junction bases: 5. The CDR3 spans 17 residues. Germline values: CDR1 MNHEY, CDR2 SMNVEV (reference sequence). CDR3 sequence (DNA): TGTGCCAGCAGTTTATCGTTCCAGCGGGAGAACACCGGGGAGCTGTTTTTT. Translated: CASSLSFQRENTGELFF.

The rearrangement uses TRBV4-3 and TRBJ1-6, with a tentative D call TRBD1 (5 bases). The CDR3 totals 14 residues. Deletions cut 4 bases from V and 8 bases from J, with 12 bases between. Per germline, CDR1 LGHNA and CDR2 YSLEER. In DNA form, the CDR3 reads TGCGCCAGCAGCCTCGGCGGGGGTCATTCACCCCTCCACTTT. Translating gives CASSLGGGHSPLHF.

The sample holds a few counts of this clone. This chain joins TRBV27 and TRBJ2-7, with TRBD2 identical over 13 bases. The germline V gene encodes CDR1 MNHEY and CDR2 SMNVEV (reference sequence). V was pared by 1 base and J by 1 base, with 7 bases of the junction left unmatched. The CDR3 totals 18 residues. CDR3 bases: TGTGCCAGCAGTTTATTAGGACTAGCGGGGGACTATTCCTACGAGCAGTACGTC. Its protein product is CASSLLGLAGDYSYEQYV.

Of note for this clone: This same CDR3 is encoded by further DNA sequences in the sample. The rearrangement links TRBV18 to TRBJ1-4; D unclear. V lost 3 bases to trimming and J lost 5 bases, with 10 bases between them. Germline V gene sequence: CDR1 KGHSH, CDR2 LQKENI. The CDR3 sequence is 14 residues long. CDR3 sequence reads: CASSPSGSNEKLFF. The CDR3 DNA reads as TGTGCCAGCTCACCCTCGGGTTCGAATGAAAAACTGTTTTTT.

The V call is TRBV4-3, the J call TRBJ2-2; TRBD2 aligns across 10 bases. This CDR3 contains 16 residues. CDR1 and CDR2 from the germline V gene are LGHNA and YSLEER. V shed 4 bases, J shed 5 bases, and the junction held 7 bases outside the gene matches. CDR3 region: CASSLIAGGETGELFF. DNA of the CDR3: TGCGCCAGCAGCCTTATAGCGGGGGGAGAGACCGGGGAGCTGTTTTTT.

V gene TRBV5-5 combines with J gene TRBJ1-4, with 10 bases lining up with TRBD1. The CDR3 length is 14 residues. The V gene end was trimmed by 3 bases and the J gene end by 10 bases; junction bases not matched to a gene: 6. The V gene's germline CDR1 is SGHKS and CDR2 YYEKEE (reference sequence). CDR3 sequence reads: CASSSGQGSGKLFF. The CDR3 nucleotides read TGTGCCAGCAGCTCGGGACAGGGGTCTGGAAAACTGTTTTTT.

This clone was found many times. This chain connects TRBV13 to TRBJ2-3, with TRBD2 matching over 9 bases. The V gene's germline CDR1 is PRHDT and CDR2 FYEKMQ (reference sequence). CDR3 size: 17 residues. V shed 4 bases and J 6 bases; nucleotides not matched to a gene: 14. The CDR3 sequence: CASSWDGSSGGLDTQYF. The DNA of the CDR3 is TGTGCCAGCAGCTGGGACGGAAGCAGCGGGGGGCTGGATACGCAGTATTTT. Full variable domain (outside the CDR3, taken from reference TRBV13 and TRBJ2-3): AAGVIQSPRHLIKEKRETATLKCYPIPRHDTVYWYQQGPGQDPQFLISFYEKMQSDKGSIPDRFSAQQFSDYHSELNMSSLELGDSALYFCASSWDGSSGGLDTQYFGPGTRLTVL.